These 25 T cell receptor beta chains came from one sample sequenced in a study of graft-versus-host responses after intestinal transplantation. Libraries were prepared by immunoSEQ multiplex PCR; TCRdb keeps only in-frame clonotypes and omits some of them. The sample yields roughly 110,000 clones, just over 90% seen once. Which antigens these TCRs recognize remains unknown. This specimen was unstimulated CD4+ T cells sorted from spleen or lymph node cells, taken before transplant. The receptors shown here come from a human donor who was the organ donor for an intestinal transplant.

The V and J genes are TRBV2 and TRBJ1-3, with D unclear. Trimming shortened V by 5 bases and J by 5 bases, and 16 bases separated the two germline ends. The CDR3 spans 15 residues. Germline V CDR1 and CDR2: SNHLY, FYNNEI. CDR3 DNA: TGTGCCAGCAGTTTGGACGGCTTGGTTCGAAACACCATATATTTT. Encoded protein: CASSLDGLVRNTIYF.

The gene calls are TRBV29-1 and TRBJ2-3, with 9 bases fitting TRBD1. The CDR3 loop spans 14 amino acids. After removal of 5 bases from V and 6 bases from J, the junction contained 9 bases not matched to a gene. CDR1 is SQVTM and CDR2 is ANQGSEA in the germline V gene. Here the CDR3 reads CSVRHTGGDDTQYF. The CDR3 DNA is TGCAGCGTTCGCCATACAGGGGGCGACGATACGCAGTATTTT.

The V call is TRBV7-2, the J call TRBJ2-2, with TRBD2 matching 8 bases. CDR3 size: 15 residues. V dropped 4 bases and J dropped 4; count of bases not matched to a gene: 5. Germline V CDR1 and CDR2: SGHTA, FQGNSA. CDR3 residues: CASSWAGGSTGELFF. The CDR3 region has the DNA TGTGCCAGCAGCTGGGCGGGAGGAAGCACCGGGGAGCTGTTTTTT. The complete variable domain, with remaining parts taken from reference TRBV7-2 and TRBJ2-2, reads GAGVSQSPSNKVTEKGKDVELRCDPISGHTALYWYRQSLGQGLEFLIYFQGNSAPDKSGLPSDRFSAERTGGSVSTLTIQRTQQEDSAVYLCASSWAGGSTGELFFGEGSRLTVL.

The chain couples TRBV2 to TRBJ2-1; the match to TRBD2 covers 15 bases. The junction had 9 bases not matched to a gene; V was cut back by 7 bases and J by 11 bases. Germline CDR1 reads SNHLY; CDR2 reads FYNNEI. This CDR3 spans 15 amino acids. CDR3 sequence reads: CASTTRGLAGGQQFF. CDR3 coding DNA: TGTGCCAGCACCACCCGGGGACTAGCGGGAGGCCAGCAGTTCTTC. Combining the CDR3 with reference TRBV2 and TRBJ2-1 gives the whole variable domain EPEVTQTPSHQVTQMGQEVILRCVPISNHLYFYWYRQILGQKVEFLVSFYNNEISEKSEIFDDQFSVERPDGSNFTLKIRSTKLEDSAMYFCASTTRGLAGGQQFFGPGTRLTVL.

The rearrangement links TRBV18 to TRBJ2-7, with a tentative D call TRBD2 (7 bases). The germline V and J ends were trimmed by 6 bases and 2 bases, with 17 bases remaining between them. CDR3 length equals 15 residues. Germline V gene sequence: CDR1 KGHSH, CDR2 LQKENI. The CDR3 DNA follows: TGTGCCAGCTCGCTCCTTGTCGGGGGGCCCTACGAGCAGTACTTC. Its protein is CASSLLVGGPYEQYF.

The chain is built from TRBV5-8 and TRBJ2-3; D may be TRBD2 (6 bases). Germline V gene sequence: CDR1 SGHTS, CDR2 YDEGEE. The CDR3 has 16 residues. V was clipped by 4 bases and J by 0 bases, with 15 bases between them. The CDR3 nucleotides read TGTGCCAGCAGCGGCGGGACCTCTCCTAGCACAGATACGCAGTATTTT. It translates to CASSGGTSPSTDTQYF.

V usage is TRBV21-1 and J usage is TRBJ2-7; TRBD1, the D gene given by the table, was not confirmed from the DNA. TRBV21-1 is a pseudogene. CDR3 size: 16 residues. Here the CDR3 reads CASSKEGAGRTYEQYF. The CDR3, as DNA: TGTGCCAGCAGCAAAGAAGGGGCAGGGCGAACCTACGAGCAGTACTTC.

V usage is TRBV6-5 and J usage is TRBJ2-1, with D unclear. The CDR3 totals 15 residues. The germline V gene has CDR1 MNHEY and CDR2 SVGAGI. Trimming removed 2 bases at V and 2 bases at J, with 10 bases between. The CDR3 DNA sequence: TGTGCCAGCAGTTACGCCAGCGCGCCCTACAATGAGCAGTTCTTC. The encoded protein is CASSYASAPYNEQFF.

This chain joins TRBV7-9 and TRBJ1-2, with TRBD1 matching over 8 bases. CDR3 length equals 13 residues. Germline V gene data show CDR1 as SEHNR and CDR2 as FQNEAQ (reference sequence). With 5 bases clipped from V and 3 bases from J, the junction kept 2 bases outside the gene matches. As DNA, the CDR3 is TGTGCCAGCAGCCAGACAGGGGACTATGGCTACACCTTC. Amino acid sequence: CASSQTGDYGYTF.

V and J are TRBV5-1 and TRBJ2-7; 7 nucleotides line up with TRBD1. The length of the CDR3 is 15 residues. The ends lost 0 bases at V and 0 bases at J; junction bases unmatched: 3. Germline assignment: CDR1 SGHRS and CDR2 YFSETQ. The CDR3 spells CASSLDPGGSYEQYF. CDR3 DNA: TGCGCCAGCAGCTTGGACCCAGGGGGCTCCTACGAGCAGTACTTC.

V gene TRBV9 combines with J gene TRBJ1-4; 7 bases map to TRBD1. CDR1 is SGDLS, CDR2 YYNGEE, per germline. After removal of 9 bases from V and 12 bases from J, the junction contained 14 bases not matched to a gene. The CDR3 loop spans 13 amino acids. CDR3 nucleotide sequence: TGTGCCACCCTTGGGGGGGGGACAGCGGAACTGTTTTTT. Protein sequence: CATLGGGTAELFF.

The chain is built from TRBV6-5 and TRBJ2-7; 8 bases line up with TRBD1. This CDR3 has 16 residues. Germline assignment: CDR1 MNHEY and CDR2 SVGAGI. V shed 4 bases and J 2 bases; nucleotides not matched to a gene: 10. In nucleotides, the CDR3 is TGTGCCAGCAGTTGGACGAAGTCGACAGGGGCCTACGAGCAGTACTTC. Amino acid sequence: CASSWTKSTGAYEQYF.

The chain couples TRBV7-8 to TRBJ2-7, with 7 nucleotides matching TRBD2. Germline V lookup: CDR1 SGHVS, CDR2 FQNEAQ. Losses at the gene ends were 1 base for V and 3 bases for J; bases not matched to a gene: 3. The CDR3 has 14 residues. The DNA for the CDR3 is TGTGCCAGCAGCTTAGTTCGCGGGAGCTACGAGCAGTACTTC. Protein product: CASSLVRGSYEQYF.

V is TRBV7-3 and J is TRBJ2-3; no reliable D call. CDR3 size: 15 residues. The V and J ends lost 2 bases and 4 bases respectively, with 13 bases between them. From germline, CDR1 is SGHTA and CDR2 FQGTGA. As DNA, the CDR3 is TGTGCCAGCAGCTTAGAGTCTAGTCCACCAGATACGCAGTATTTT. It yields the protein CASSLESSPPDTQYF.

V usage is TRBV7-6 and J usage is TRBJ1-4; possible D gene TRBD1, 5 bases. Germline assignment: CDR1 SGHVS and CDR2 FNYEAQ. Trimming removed 5 bases at V and 1 base at J, with 17 bases between. There are 17 residues in the CDR3. In DNA, the CDR3 is TGTGCCAGCAGCCTAGAGGCCAGGGACGAAACTAATGAAAAACTGTTTTTT. Translation gives CASSLEARDETNEKLFF.

The rearrangement joins TRBV7-2 to TRBJ2-3; TRBD1 is a possible D gene (6 bases). Per the germline V gene, CDR1 is SGHTA and CDR2 is FQGNSA. The CDR3 spans 16 residues. Between the trimmed V and J ends, which lost 3 bases and 5 bases, there was a span of 18 bases. The DNA for the CDR3 is TGTGCCAGCAGCTTGATTAGATTCCGGGACATAGATACGCAGTATTTT. It is translated as CASSLIRFRDIDTQYF. Full variable domain (outside the CDR3, taken from reference TRBV7-2 and TRBJ2-3): GAGVSQSPSNKVTEKGKDVELRCDPISGHTALYWYRQSLGQGLEFLIYFQGNSAPDKSGLPSDRFSAERTGGSVSTLTIQRTQQEDSAVYLCASSLIRFRDIDTQYFGPGTRLTVL.

This clone was counted a few times. This rearrangement joins TRBV10-3 to TRBJ2-7, with 10 bases identical to TRBD1. After removal of 4 bases from V and 5 bases from J, the junction contained 5 bases not matched to a gene. Germline V lookup: CDR1 ENHRY, CDR2 SYGVKD. The CDR3 has 14 amino acids. CDR3 loop: CAISGQGATNEQYF. The CDR3 DNA reads TGTGCCATCAGTGGACAGGGGGCGACGAACGAGCAGTACTTC.

The V gene is TRBV6-1, the J gene TRBJ2-7; D not resolved. V was cut by 2 bases and J by 0 bases, with 8 bases left in between. Per the germline V gene, CDR1 is MNHNS and CDR2 is SASEGT. The CDR3 is made up of 14 amino acids. The CDR3 region is CASSEFSSSYEQYF. The CDR3, as DNA: TGTGCCAGCAGTGAATTTAGCAGCTCCTACGAGCAGTACTTC.

V is TRBV6-1 and J is TRBJ2-5, with 8 bases lining up with TRBD1. Unmatched junction bases numbered 9, after V lost 5 bases and J lost 7 bases. Germline V gives CDR1 MNHNS, CDR2 SASEGT. CDR3 length: 14 residues. The CDR3: CASSFPGQEGTQYF. The CDR3 DNA sequence: TGTGCCAGCAGTTTCCCGGGACAGGAGGGGACCCAGTACTTC.

This clone was found once. The rearrangement joins TRBV10-2 to TRBJ2-3, with D possibly being TRBD2 (6 bases). This CDR3 has 16 amino acids. From germline, CDR1 is WSHSY and CDR2 SAAADI. Trimming removed 6 bases at V and 2 bases at J, with 18 bases between. The CDR3 is CASSSAFGSVTDTQYF. CDR3 DNA sequence: TGCGCCAGCAGCAGCGCCTTCGGGAGTGTCACAGATACGCAGTATTTT.

On this clone: Compared with germline, one end of the junction differs, possibly owing to a read error. The J gene is TRBJ2-7, the V gene TRBV5-1; D perhaps matches TRBD2 (6 bases). The CDR3 consists of 13 residues. CDR1 SGHRS and CDR2 YFSETQ come from the germline V gene. The CDR3 reads CASSLEGSYEQYF. The CDR3 DNA sequence: TGTGCCAGCAGCTTGGAGGGAAGTTACGAGCAGTACTTC.

This sequence joins TRBV9 and TRBJ2-7; D remains unclear. This CDR3 spans 14 amino acids. Germline-derived CDR1 and CDR2 are SGDLS and YYNGEE. Trimming cost V 7 bases and J 0 bases, with 14 bases left between them. In DNA form, the CDR3 reads TGTGCCAGCTCCGAAACAGTAACCTCCTACGAGCAGTACTTC. This encodes CASSETVTSYEQYF.

The genes are TRBV6-1 and TRBJ2-3; 7 nucleotides align to TRBD2. V trimming: 6 bases; J trimming: 6 bases; junction bases outside the gene matches: 6. In germline, CDR1 is MNHNS, CDR2 SASEGT. The CDR3 totals 13 residues. The CDR3 sequence is CASRRLAEDTQYF. CDR3 in DNA: TGTGCCAGCAGGAGACTAGCAGAGGATACGCAGTATTTT.

V usage is TRBV6-6 and J usage is TRBJ2-7, with D possibly being TRBD1 (5 bases). Per the germline V gene, CDR1 is MNHNY and CDR2 is SVGAGI (reference sequence). This CDR3 region has 12 residues. The V end lost 0 bases, the J end lost 7 bases, and 7 bases lay between the germline ends. The CDR3 DNA reads TGTGCCAGCAGTTACTCAGGGGTGGAGCAGTACTTC. As protein: CASSYSGVEQYF.

This chain links TRBV5-1 with TRBJ2-7; D possibly corresponds to TRBD1 (6 bases). Trimming took off 2 bases at V and 7 bases at J, with 13 bases between the two ends. The CDR3 sequence is 13 residues long. Germline V gives CDR1 SGHRS, CDR2 YFSETQ. CDR3 loop: CASSLRQVGEQYF. The CDR3 DNA reads as TGCGCCAGCAGCTTAAGACAGGTGGGGGAGCAGTACTTC.